This T cell receptor beta chain was identified in a study of blood T cell repertoires in COVID-19. Across the whole study: Collection of acute and convalescent COVID-19 samples took place in the United States, Italy and Spain. T cells, B-cell-depleted T cells, or PBMCs supplied cDNA or gDNA.

Per germline, CDR1 MNHNY and CDR2 SVGAGI (reference sequence). CDR3 length: 11 amino acids. The germline V and J ends were trimmed by 6 bases and 7 bases, with 8 bases remaining between them. A Seattle source enrolled patients during active infection and followed them longitudinally. Original methodology: The authors estimated nucleated cell counts from reference gene primer amplification. Using immunoSEQ multiplex PCR, the repertoire was profiled, and TCRdb retains in-frame clones only, with some absent. Clone size and the V and J calls come from that table; the DNA yielded D and trimming. Here the sample spans 410,000 or so clones, about 89% being singletons.

The receptor was isolated from a middle-aged woman with COVID-19, enrolled during active disease. The sequenced sample consisted of peripheral blood. The chain has TRBV6-6 and TRBJ2-3; no firm D call. CDR3 region: CASSPDNTQYF. The CDR3, as DNA: TGTGCCAGCAGCCCTGACAATACGCAGTATTTT.